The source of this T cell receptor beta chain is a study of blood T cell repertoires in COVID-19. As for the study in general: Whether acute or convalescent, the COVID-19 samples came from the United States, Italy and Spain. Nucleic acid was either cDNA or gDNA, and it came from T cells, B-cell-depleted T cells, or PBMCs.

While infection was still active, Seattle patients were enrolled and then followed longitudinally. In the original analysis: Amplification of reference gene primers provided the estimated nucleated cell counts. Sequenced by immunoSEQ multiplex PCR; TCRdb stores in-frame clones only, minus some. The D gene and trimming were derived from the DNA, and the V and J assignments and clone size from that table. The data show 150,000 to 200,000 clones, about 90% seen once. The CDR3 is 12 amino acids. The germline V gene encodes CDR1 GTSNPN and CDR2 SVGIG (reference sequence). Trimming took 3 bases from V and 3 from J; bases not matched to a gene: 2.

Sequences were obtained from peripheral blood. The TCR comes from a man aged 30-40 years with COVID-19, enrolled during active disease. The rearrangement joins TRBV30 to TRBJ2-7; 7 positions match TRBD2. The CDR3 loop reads CAWSPGGYEQYF. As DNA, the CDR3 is TGTGCCTGGAGCCCGGGGGGCTACGAGCAGTACTTC.